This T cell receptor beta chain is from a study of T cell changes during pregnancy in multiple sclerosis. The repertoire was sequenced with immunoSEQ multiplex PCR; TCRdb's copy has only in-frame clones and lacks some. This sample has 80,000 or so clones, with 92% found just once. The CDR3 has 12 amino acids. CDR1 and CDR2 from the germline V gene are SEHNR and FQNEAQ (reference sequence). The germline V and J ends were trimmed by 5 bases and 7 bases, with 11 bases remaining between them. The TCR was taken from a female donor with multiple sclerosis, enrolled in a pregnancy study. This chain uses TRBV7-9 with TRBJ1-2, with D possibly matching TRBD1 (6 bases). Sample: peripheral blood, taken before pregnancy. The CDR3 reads CASSEGEGGYTF. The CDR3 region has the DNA TGTGCCAGCAGCGAGGGGGAGGGTGGCTACACCTTC.